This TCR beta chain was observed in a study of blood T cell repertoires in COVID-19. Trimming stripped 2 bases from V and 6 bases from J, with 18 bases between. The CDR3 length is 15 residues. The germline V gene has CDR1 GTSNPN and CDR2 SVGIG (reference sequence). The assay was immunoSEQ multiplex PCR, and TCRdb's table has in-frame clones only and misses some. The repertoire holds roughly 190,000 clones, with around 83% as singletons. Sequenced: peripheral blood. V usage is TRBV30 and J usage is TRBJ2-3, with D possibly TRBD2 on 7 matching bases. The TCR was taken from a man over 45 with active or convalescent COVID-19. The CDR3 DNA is TGTGCCTGGAGTTTGGAGTGGGGGGGGCATGATACGCAGTATTTT. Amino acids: CAWSLEWGGHDTQYF. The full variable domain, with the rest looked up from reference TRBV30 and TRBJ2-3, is SQTIHQWPATLVQPVGSPLSLECTVEGTSNPNLYWYRQAAGRGLQLLFYSVGIGQISSEVPQNLSASRPQDRQFILSSKKLLLSDSGFYLCAWSLEWGGHDTQYFGPGTRLTVL.